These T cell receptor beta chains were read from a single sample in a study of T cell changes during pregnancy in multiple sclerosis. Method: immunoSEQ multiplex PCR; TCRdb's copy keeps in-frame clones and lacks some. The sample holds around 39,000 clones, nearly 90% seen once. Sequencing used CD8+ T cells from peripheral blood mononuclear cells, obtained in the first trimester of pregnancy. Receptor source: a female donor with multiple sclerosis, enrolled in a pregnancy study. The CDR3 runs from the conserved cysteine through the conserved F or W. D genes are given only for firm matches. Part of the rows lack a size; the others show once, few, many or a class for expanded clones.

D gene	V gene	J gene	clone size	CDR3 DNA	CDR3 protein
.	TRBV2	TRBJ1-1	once	TGTGCCAGCAGGGAGAGGACTGAAGCTTTCTTT	CASRERTEAFF
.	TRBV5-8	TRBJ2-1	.	TGTGCCAGCAGCTCCCCCGAGTCCCGCTCCTACAATGAGCAGTTCTTC	CASSSPESRSYNEQFF
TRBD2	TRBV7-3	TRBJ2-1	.	TGTGCCAGCAGCTTAAATCTAGCGGGGGGTGAGCAGTTCTTC	CASSLNLAGGEQFF
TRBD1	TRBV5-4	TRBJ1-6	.	TGTGCCAGCAGCTTGGTTACCGGGACAGTTTATTCACCCCTCCACTTT	CASSLVTGTVYSPLHF
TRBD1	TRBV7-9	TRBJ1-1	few	TGTGCCAGCAGCTCGAACCCTTGGACAGGGGCGGACACTGAAGCTTTCTTT	CASSSNPWTGADTEAFF
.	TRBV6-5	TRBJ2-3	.	TGTGCCAGCAGTTACGCGTTATCCACAGATACGCAGTATTTT	CASSYALSTDTQYF
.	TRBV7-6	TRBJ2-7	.	TGTGCCAGCAGCGAAAGGGGCCACGAGCAGTACTTC	CASSERGHEQYF
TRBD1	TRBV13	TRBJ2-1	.	TGTGCCAGCAGCTTAACAGGGGTCCCCAACGAGCAGTTCTTC	CASSLTGVPNEQFF
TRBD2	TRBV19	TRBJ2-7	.	TGTGCCAGTAGTCCTAGCGGGGGGGCCTACGAGCAGTACTTC	CASSPSGGAYEQYF
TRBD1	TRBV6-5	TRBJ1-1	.	TGTGCCAGCAGTTACTCCCTTAGGACAGGCCAAACTGAAGCTTTCTTT	CASSYSLRTGQTEAFF
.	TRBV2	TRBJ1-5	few	TGTGCCAGCAAAAAAGGGGATCAGCCCCAGCATTTT	CASKKGDQPQHF
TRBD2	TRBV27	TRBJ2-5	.	TGTGCCAGCAGGCACACCCCGGGACTAGCGGGAGAAGAGACCCAGTACTTC	CASRHTPGLAGEETQYF
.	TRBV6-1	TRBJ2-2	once	TGTGCCAGCAGTGAAGCCGCCGGGGAGCTGTTTTTT	CASSEAAGELFF
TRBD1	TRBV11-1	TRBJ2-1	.	TGTGCCAGCAGCCTCACAGGGGAGTATCATTGGTTCTTC	CASSLTGEYHWFF
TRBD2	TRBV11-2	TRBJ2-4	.	TGTGCCAGCAGCTTAGGTTCACCGGGACTAGCGGGGGTCGGAGACATTCAGTACTTC	CASSLGSPGLAGVGDIQYF
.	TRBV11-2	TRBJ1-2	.	TGTGCCAGCAGCTCTCAGGGTTACTATGGCTACACCTTC	CASSSQGYYGYTF
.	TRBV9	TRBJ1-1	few	TGTGCCAGCAGCGTAGTATCCGGGACAGAAGCTTTCTTT	CASSVVSGTEAFF
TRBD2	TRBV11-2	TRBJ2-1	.	TGTGCCAGCAGCCCGGGGCTAGCGGCCCCCTACAATGAGCAGTTCTTC	CASSPGLAAPYNEQFF
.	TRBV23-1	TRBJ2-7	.	TGCGCCAGCAGTCAATCGTACAAGACAGTCTCCTACGAGCAGTACTTC	CASSQSYKTVSYEQYF
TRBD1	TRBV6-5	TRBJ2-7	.	TGTGCCAGCAGTTACGGGACAGGGGGCGGCGAGCAGTACTTC	CASSYGTGGGEQYF
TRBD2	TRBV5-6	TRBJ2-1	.	TGTGCCAGCAGCTTGGGACTAGCTCTCTACAATGAGCAGTTCTTC	CASSLGLALYNEQFF
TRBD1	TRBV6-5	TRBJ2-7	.	TGTGCCAGCAGTTACTCGACCCGACAGGGCTACGAGCAGTACTTC	CASSYSTRQGYEQYF
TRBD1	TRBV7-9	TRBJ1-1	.	TGTGCCAGCAGGTCAGGGACAGAAGGGCAACTGTTCCACCACACTGAAGCTTTCTTT	CASRSGTEGQLFHHTEAFF
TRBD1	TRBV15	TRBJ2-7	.	TGTGCCACCAGCCCTGCGGGGACAGGGGACTACGAGCAGTACTTC	CATSPAGTGDYEQYF
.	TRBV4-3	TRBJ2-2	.	TGCGCCAGCAGCCGGGCCATTAATACCGGGGAGCTGTTTTTT	CASSRAINTGELFF
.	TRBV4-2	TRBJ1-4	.	TGTGCCAGCAGCCAAGTGAAGGGAGGGGAAAAACTGTTTTTT	CASSQVKGGEKLFF
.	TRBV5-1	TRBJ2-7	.	TGCGCCAGCAGCCAACTACAGGGCTACGAGCAGTACTTC	CASSQLQGYEQYF
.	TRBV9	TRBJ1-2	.	TGTGCCAGTGGGGCCGGCGGAGTTGGCTACACCTTC	CASGAGGVGYTF
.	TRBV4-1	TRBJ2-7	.	TGCGCCAGCAGCCAGACCCGGGATTCCTACGAGCAGTACTTC	CASSQTRDSYEQYF
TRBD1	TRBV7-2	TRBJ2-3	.	TGTGCCAGCAGCGCCGACAGGGGTCACCACACAGATACGCAGTATTTT	CASSADRGHHTDTQYF
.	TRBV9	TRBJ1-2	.	TGTGCCAGCAGCGGCCCCGAGCCCACCTTC	CASSGPEPTF
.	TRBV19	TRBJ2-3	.	TGTGCCAGTAGTTATATCCTCTGGAGTATGGATACGCAGTATTTT	CASSYILWSMDTQYF
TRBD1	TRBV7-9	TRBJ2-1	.	TGTGCCAGCACCTTGACAGGGTTCCCCTACAATGAGCAGTTCTTC	CASTLTGFPYNEQFF
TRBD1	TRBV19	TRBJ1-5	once	TGTGCCAGTAGTCTAACGGGACAGGGAAGAAATCAGCCCCAGCATTTT	CASSLTGQGRNQPQHF
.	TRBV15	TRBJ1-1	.	TGTGCCACCAACCGGGGTAAGAACACTGAAGCTTTCTTT	CATNRGKNTEAFF
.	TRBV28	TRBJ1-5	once	TGTGCCAGCAGTTTCAGGGGCGACTTGTCGGCCCAGCATTTT	CASSFRGDLSAQHF
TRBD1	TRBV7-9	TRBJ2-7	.	TGTGCCAGCAGCCCCGACAGGGACTCCTACGAGCAGTACTTC	CASSPDRDSYEQYF
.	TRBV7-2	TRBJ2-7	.	TGTGCCAGCAGCTTGGGACAATACTACGAGCAGTACTTC	CASSLGQYYEQYF
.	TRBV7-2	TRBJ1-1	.	TGTGCCAAACTGGTGGGGGGCACTGAAGCTTTCTTT	CAKLVGGTEAFF
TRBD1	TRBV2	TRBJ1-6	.	TGTGCCAGCAGTGACCCGGGACAGGGAAATTCACCCCTCCACTTT	CASSDPGQGNSPLHF
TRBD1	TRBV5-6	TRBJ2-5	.	TGTGCCAGCAGCTTCGGACAGGGCCCCCAAGAGACCCAGTACTTC	CASSFGQGPQETQYF
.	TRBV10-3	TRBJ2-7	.	TGTGCCATCATGACAGCAACACCTAGCTCCTACGAGCAGTACTTC	CAIMTATPSSYEQYF
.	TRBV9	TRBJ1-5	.	TGTGCCAGCAGCGAGGGGGGGGGATTGAATCAGCCCCAGCATTTT	CASSEGGGLNQPQHF
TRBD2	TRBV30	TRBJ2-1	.	TGTGCCTGGACTAGCGGGGGATACAATGAGCAGTTCTTC	CAWTSGGYNEQFF
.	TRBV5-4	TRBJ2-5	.	TGTGCCAGCAGCCCGGACAGCCCAGAGACCCAGTACTTC	CASSPDSPETQYF
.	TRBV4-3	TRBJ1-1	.	TGCGCCAGCAGCCAAGACGGGACTGAAGCTTTCTTT	CASSQDGTEAFF
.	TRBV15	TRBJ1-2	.	TGTGCCACCAGCAGAGATTTCAATTACGAGGATGGCTACACCTTC	CATSRDFNYEDGYTF
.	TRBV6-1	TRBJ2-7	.	TGTGCCAGCCTACAGGGAGTCGAGCAGTACTTC	CASLQGVEQYF
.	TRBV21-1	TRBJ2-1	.	TGTGCCAGCGCCGGGACTCATTCCTACAATGAGCAGTTCTTC	CASAGTHSYNEQFF
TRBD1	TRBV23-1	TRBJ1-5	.	TGCGCCAGCAGTCAGACCCGAGACAGGGAGAGCAATCAGCCCCAGCATTTT	CASSQTRDRESNQPQHF
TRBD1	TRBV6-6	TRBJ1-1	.	TGTGCCAGCAGCTACAATCAGGGGGGTAACACTGAAGCTTTCTTT	CASSYNQGGNTEAFF
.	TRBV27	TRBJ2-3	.	TGTGCCAGCAGGTTTGGTGGAGCTGGGGATACGCAGTATTTT	CASRFGGAGDTQYF
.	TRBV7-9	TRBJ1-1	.	TGTGCCAGCAGCTTAGGTACGGAGGGACCTGCAGCTTTCTTT	CASSLGTEGPAAFF
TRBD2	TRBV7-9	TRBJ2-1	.	TGTGCCAGCAGCTTAGGCGGGGGGGCTGTAAATGAGCAGTTCTTC	CASSLGGGAVNEQFF
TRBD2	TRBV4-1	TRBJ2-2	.	TGCGCCAGCAGCCCGGGGGGCGGGGAGCTGTTTTTT	CASSPGGGELFF
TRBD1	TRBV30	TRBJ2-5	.	TGTGCCTCCTCCGGGACAGAAGAGACCCAGTACTTC	CASSGTEETQYF
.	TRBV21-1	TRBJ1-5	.	TGTGCCAGCAGCAAGGGGGCGTCGCCAGCCAATCAGCCCCAGCATTTT	CASSKGASPANQPQHF
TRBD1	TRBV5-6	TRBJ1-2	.	TGTGCCAGCAGCCCCGGGACAGGTATCTATGGCTACACCTTC	CASSPGTGIYGYTF
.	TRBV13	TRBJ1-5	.	TGTGCCAGCAGCTTAGGGGTACAGCAGCCCCAGCATTTT	CASSLGVQQPQHF
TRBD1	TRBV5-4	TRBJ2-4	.	TGTGCCAGCAGCCAAAGGACAGGGGGCGGCGACATTCAGTACTTC	CASSQRTGGGDIQYF